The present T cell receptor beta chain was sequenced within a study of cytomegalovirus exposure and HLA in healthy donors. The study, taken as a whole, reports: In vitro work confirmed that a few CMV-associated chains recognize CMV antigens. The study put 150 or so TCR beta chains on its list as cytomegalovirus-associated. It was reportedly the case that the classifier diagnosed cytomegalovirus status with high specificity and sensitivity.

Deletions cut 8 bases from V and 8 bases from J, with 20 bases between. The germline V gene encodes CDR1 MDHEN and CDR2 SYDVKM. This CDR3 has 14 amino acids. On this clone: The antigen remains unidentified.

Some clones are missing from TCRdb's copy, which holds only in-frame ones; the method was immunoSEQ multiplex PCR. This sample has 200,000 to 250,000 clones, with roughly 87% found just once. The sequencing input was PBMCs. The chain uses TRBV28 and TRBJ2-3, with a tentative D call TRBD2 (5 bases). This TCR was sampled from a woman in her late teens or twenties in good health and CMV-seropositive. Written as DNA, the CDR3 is TGTGCCAGCTCCCCTACTAGAAACTCCGGTACGCAGTATTTT. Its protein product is CASSPTRNSGTQYF.